The T cell receptor (beta chain) described here comes from a study of CD8+ T cells in alopecia areata listed by TCRdb under 2018. Regarding the research as a whole: Treated patients were enrolled in an open-label pilot trial of oral tofacitinib, 5 to 10 mg twice daily, for moderate-to-severe alopecia areata. Patients received tofacitinib for 6 to 18 months and were then followed off drug for 6 months to check for delayed response and recurrence. The study used high-throughput TCRbeta sequencing to examine T cell clonal expansion in alopecia areata, in both the C3H/HeJ mouse model and human patients. In humans, TCRbeta sequencing was performed on scalp tissue and on sorted CD4+ and CD8+ peripheral blood T cells from healthy controls and from patients with patchy or totalis/universalis alopecia areata. Tofacitinib-treated patients had biopsies at baseline and at 4 and 24 weeks of treatment, with a later scalp biopsy in several patients. Clonality in the scalp was compared among normal scalp (n=4), patchy alopecia areata scalp (n=8), and alopecia totalis/universalis scalp (n=8). RNA came from the PAXgene miRNA kit for fixed scalp, the miRNeasy kit for PBMCs, and the RNeasy kit for mouse skin. Amplification of TCRbeta CDR3 regions was done by immunoSEQ multiplex PCR using 35 Vbeta forward primers and 13 Jbeta reverse primers.

General conclusions and limits of the study: Compared with normal scalp, lesional scalp, particularly in alopecia totalis/universalis, had higher clonality and more expanded CD8+ clones, which suggests antigenic drive. Scalp TCR repertoire analysis is complicated because resident alphabeta T cells in normal human skin are also sequenced, whereas mouse skin is dominated by gammadelta T cells. Shared TCR sequences between patients were less evident than in mice, which may be partly attributable to HLA diversity in the patient population.

From the cysteine through the phenylalanine, the CDR3 covers 16 amino acids. The DNA shown is the 48-base CDR3, in frame from base 1. Germline trimming: 1 base from V, 5 bases from J; junction bases outside gene matches: 6. CDR1 SQVTM and CDR2 ANQGSEA are derived from the germline V gene. This specimen's time point label, interpreted: baseline before oral tofacitinib. Peripheral blood and lesional scalp punch biopsies were obtained from patients with alopecia areata. After PBMCs were isolated by density centrifugation and stained for CD3, CD4 and CD8, a FACSAria was used to sort CD4+ and CD8+ T cells. Library method: the immunoSEQ multiplex PCR assay. For TCR sequencing, RNA was extracted from every sample and reverse transcribed into cDNA to serve as template. SuperScript III was used for first-strand cDNA synthesis, primed with a 2:1 mix of oligo-dT and random hexamers. Amplification bias was assessed with a synthetic immune receptor repertoire, and residual bias was removed computationally. The paper's data handling went like this. Raw reads were preprocessed for error removal, and CDR3 was defined according to IMGT conventions as running from the conserved cysteine to phenylalanine. Clonality was computed as 1 minus the Shannon entropy, with the entropy normalized by log2 of the number of productive unique TCRs. CD4 or CD8 identity of scalp clones was inferred by cross-referencing scalp TCRbeta sequences with sorted blood CD4 and CD8 repertoires. TCRdb took over this immuneACCESS table, retaining in-frame rearrangements with V and J assigned. Such tables are incomplete; in checked studies, under half of the missing clones stem from an unresolved V gene, and the remainder is unexplained. V and J calls and clone size are copied from that table; D and trimming were computed from the DNA. The sample records fewer than 200,000 clones, 59% of which are singletons. The top ten clonotypes cover roughly 15% of the sample.

With respect to this clone: This receptor's antigen is unknown. The input lacks base qualities; no much larger clone sits a single base away.

The sequenced sample was CD4+ T cells sorted from blood, obtained at week 0. This chain joins TRBV29-1 to TRBJ2-2; the junction holds 11 bases that match TRBD2. The TCR was taken from a human donor with alopecia areata. The bases are TGCAGCGTTGAAGGCCCCGTAGCGGGGGGGACCGGGGAGCTGTTTTTT. Its amino acids are CSVEGPVAGGTGELFF.